A single sample gave rise to the 29 T cell receptor beta chains below, sequenced in a study of OX40 agonist ivuxolimab in advanced cancers. Clones were sequenced by immunoSEQ multiplex PCR, and TCRdb holds only the in-frame ones, with some missing. The profile shows about 96,000 clones, about nine tenths of them singletons. The sequenced sample was CD4+ or CD8+ T cells sorted from blood, obtained in a trial of the OX40 agonist ivuxolimab. Receptors originate from an adult with an advanced solid tumor such as melanoma, head and neck, liver or kidney cancer.

This chain connects TRBV30 to TRBJ1-5; unclear D gene. V lost 3 bases and J lost 0, with 15 bases in between. Germline values: CDR1 GTSNPN, CDR2 SVGIG (reference sequence). The CDR3 spans 16 residues. In nucleotides, the CDR3 is TGTGCCTGGAGACCTCTTCACGGTAATAGCAATCAGCCCCAGCATTTT. Its protein product is CAWRPLHGNSNQPQHF.

The chain employs TRBV2 and TRBJ1-2; 9 bases fit TRBD1. Trimming removed 7 bases from V and 3 bases from J; junction bases left unmatched: 6. The CDR3 loop spans 14 amino acids. Germline V gene data show CDR1 as SNHLY and CDR2 as FYNNEI. CDR3 region: CASTSTGGDYGYTF. Here the CDR3 DNA reads TGTGCCAGCACCTCGACAGGGGGGGACTATGGCTACACCTTC.

The chain is built from TRBV18 and TRBJ2-1; 7 positions agree with TRBD2. Looked up from germline, CDR1 is KGHSH and CDR2 is LQKENI. V was clipped by 3 bases and J by 7 bases; unmatched bases: 6. This CDR3 has 14 amino acids. For the CDR3, the DNA is TGTGCCAGCTCACCGGGGCGGGAGTGGAATGAGCAGTTCTTC. It encodes CASSPGREWNEQFF.

This chain joins TRBV9 and TRBJ2-1; D unclear. Germline-derived CDR1 and CDR2 are SGDLS and YYNGEE. The CDR3 sequence is 14 residues long. V gave up 4 bases and J gave up 4 bases, with 12 bases separating them. This chain's CDR3 is CASSSLTGYNEQFF. CDR3 nucleotides: TGTGCCAGCAGCTCCTTGACTGGATACAATGAGCAGTTCTTC. Full variable domain (outside the CDR3, taken from reference TRBV9 and TRBJ2-1): DSGVTQTPKHLITATGQRVTLRCSPRSGDLSVYWYQQSLDQGLQFLIQYYNGEERAKGNILERFSAQQFPDLHSELNLSSLELGDSALYFCASSSLTGYNEQFFGPGTRLTVL.

This clone came up once. This chain links TRBV25-1 with TRBJ1-3; no clear D. This CDR3 contains 14 residues. V lost 4 bases, J lost 0 bases, and 7 bases lay in between. Germline V gene sequence: CDR1 MGHDK, CDR2 SYGVNS. The CDR3 region is CASSGKVSGNTIYF. The CDR3 nucleotides read TGTGCCAGCAGTGGAAAGGTCTCTGGAAACACCATATATTTT. The entire variable domain, with the rest obtained from reference TRBV25-1 and TRBJ1-3, is as follows: EADIYQTPRYLVIGTGKKITLECSQTMGHDKMYWYQQDPGMELHLIHYSYGVNSTEKGDLSSESTVSRIRTEHFPLTLESARPSHTSQYLCASSGKVSGNTIYFGEGSWLTVV.

This chain links TRBV28 with TRBJ1-1, with TRBD1 matching 7 bases. The V gene's germline CDR1 is MDHEN and CDR2 SYDVKM. The ends lost 8 bases at V and 0 bases at J; junction bases unmatched: 6. The length of the CDR3 is 14 residues. This CDR3 is CASVQGGMNTEAFF. CDR3 nucleotide sequence: TGTGCCAGCGTCCAGGGGGGGATGAACACTGAAGCTTTCTTT.

The chain carries TRBV6-5 and TRBJ2-5; 7 bases align to TRBD1. The V gene end was trimmed by 8 bases and the J gene end by 4 bases; junction bases not matched to a gene: 7. CDR1 is MNHEY, CDR2 SVGAGI, per germline. The CDR3 contains 13 residues. In DNA, the CDR3 is TGTGCCAGCGGCTATAACAGGGGAGAGACCCAGTACTTC. Its protein product is CASGYNRGETQYF.

On this clone: One end of the junction does not line up with germline, which may come from a read error. The chain uses TRBV7-7 and TRBJ1-1; D not resolved. Germline CDR1 reads SSHAT; CDR2 reads FNYEAQ (reference sequence). The CDR3 has 13 amino acids. The CDR3 region has the DNA TGTGCTAGCAGCTTAGAACCGAACACTGAAGCTTTCTTT. It yields the protein CASSLEPNTEAFF.

This clone showed up just once. The J gene is TRBJ2-7, the V gene TRBV18, with D unresolved. Germline CDR1 and CDR2: KGHSH and LQKENI. Trimming left V 2 bases short and J 7 bases short, with 6 bases between. This CDR3 region has 11 residues. CDR3 in DNA: TGTGCCAGCTCACCAAATTGGGAGCAGTACTTC. Translation: CASSPNWEQYF.

J is TRBJ2-7 and V is TRBV5-1; 15 bases align to TRBD2. CDR1 is SGHRS and CDR2 is YFSETQ in the germline V gene. This CDR3 is built from 16 residues. V was pared by 4 bases and J by 0 bases, with 2 bases of the junction left unmatched. The CDR3 loop is CASSGGLAGGSYEQYF. CDR3 sequence (DNA): TGCGCCAGCAGCGGGGGACTAGCGGGAGGCTCCTACGAGCAGTACTTC.

This clone was observed once. The chain joins TRBV2 to TRBJ1-3; D gene uncertain. The V gene's germline CDR1 is SNHLY and CDR2 FYNNEI. The CDR3 totals 15 residues. Trimming stripped 7 bases from V and 0 bases from J, with 13 bases between. CDR3 coding DNA: TGTGCCAGCAACACTTTGACATTCTCTGGAAACACCATATATTTT. It translates to CASNTLTFSGNTIYF.

The chain is built from TRBV6-5 and TRBJ1-6; possible D gene TRBD1, 6 bases. The ends were cut back, 6 bases at V and 4 bases at J, with 7 bases in the middle. The germline CDR1 and CDR2 sequences are MNHEY and SVGAGI. The CDR3 consists of 13 residues. This chain's CDR3 is CASRDSYNSPLHF. The CDR3 DNA is TGTGCCAGCAGGGACAGTTATAATTCACCCCTCCACTTT.

The chain recombines TRBV19 with TRBJ2-5, with 11 positions matching TRBD2. This CDR3 has 18 amino acids. Looked up from germline, CDR1 is LNHDA and CDR2 is SQIVND (reference sequence). After removal of 4 bases from V and 4 bases from J, the junction contained 14 bases not matched to a gene. Written as DNA, the CDR3 is TGTGCCAGTAGTACCATCCGGCTAGCGGGAGGCCCCGGAGAGACCCAGTACTTC. Amino acids: CASSTIRLAGGPGETQYF.

The rearrangement uses TRBV7-9 and TRBJ2-7, with D possibly being TRBD2 (6 bases). Germline CDR1 and CDR2: SEHNR and FQNEAQ (reference sequence). Trimming stripped 5 bases from V and 2 bases from J, with 13 bases between. The CDR3 sequence is 14 residues long. For the CDR3, the DNA is TGTGCCAGCAGCCTCGGGGGACTGCCCTACGAGCAGTACTTC. Protein product: CASSLGGLPYEQYF. Drawing the rest from reference TRBV7-9 and TRBJ2-7, the complete variable domain is DTGVSQNPRHKITKRGQNVTFRCDPISEHNRLYWYRQTLGQGPEFLTYFQNEAQLEKSRLLSDRFSAERPKGSFSTLEIQRTEQGDSAMYLCASSLGGLPYEQYFGPGTRLTVT.

This chain links TRBV4-3 with TRBJ1-5, with TRBD1 identical over 8 bases. CDR1 is LGHNA, CDR2 YSLEER, per germline. The ends lost 0 bases at V and 4 bases at J; junction bases unmatched: 2. The length of the CDR3 is 15 residues. CDR3 coding DNA: TGCGCCAGCAGCCAAGACTGGACAGGGAATCAGCCCCAGCATTTT. Protein sequence: CASSQDWTGNQPQHF.

Note on this clone: One junction end disagrees with the germline gene, perhaps due to a read error. The genes are TRBV7-2 and TRBJ2-7, with 9 bases lining up with TRBD2. CDR3 length equals 14 residues. Germline CDR1 reads SGHTA; CDR2 reads FQGNSA. The CDR3 bases are TGTGCCAGCAGCCTCTACGGGGGTAGCGGGAGCGAAGACTTC. Amino acids: CASSLYGGSGSEDF.

The CDR3 sequence is CASRPGPRGGNTIYF. DNA of the CDR3: TGTGCCAGCAGGCCCGGGCCACGCGGTGGAAACACCATATATTTT. V usage is TRBV28 and J usage is TRBJ1-3, with D unresolved. Germline V gene data show CDR1 as MDHEN and CDR2 as SYDVKM. Trimming pared 6 bases from V and 3 bases from J, leaving 15 bases between. The CDR3 has 15 residues. The whole variable domain, remainder taken from reference TRBV28 and TRBJ1-3, is DVKVTQSSRYLVKRTGEKVFLECVQDMDHENMFWYRQDPGLGLRLIYFSYDVKMKEKGDIPEGYSVSREKKERFSLILESASTNQTSMYLCASRPGPRGGNTIYFGEGSWLTVV.

This clone was observed a few times. J is TRBJ1-1 and V is TRBV9, with D hard to call. V was cut by 0 bases and J by 3 bases, with 9 bases left in between. Per germline, CDR1 SGDLS and CDR2 YYNGEE. The CDR3 spans 14 residues. The CDR3 DNA is TGTGCCAGCAGCGTAGGGGGTAGGGACACTGAAGCTTTCTTT. Amino acid sequence: CASSVGGRDTEAFF.

V is TRBV28 and J is TRBJ1-2; D gene unclear. Per germline, CDR1 MDHEN and CDR2 SYDVKM. The CDR3 length is 14 residues. The V gene lost 2 bases and the J gene lost 6 bases, with 13 bases spanning the gap. This CDR3 reads CASSLAGGFNGYTF. As DNA, the CDR3 is TGTGCCAGCAGTTTAGCTGGAGGATTTAATGGCTACACCTTC.

The rearrangement joins TRBV6-6 to TRBJ2-7, with D perhaps matching TRBD2 (6 bases). CDR3 length: 16 residues. V was trimmed by 6 bases and J by 3 bases, leaving 21 bases between them. Germline V lookup: CDR1 MNHNY, CDR2 SVGAGI (reference sequence). The CDR3 protein is CASSSRGDSAHYEQYF. The CDR3 DNA reads as TGTGCCAGCAGCTCACGTGGGGACTCCGCCCACTACGAGCAGTACTTC.

The chain employs TRBV5-1 and TRBJ2-1; 7 positions match TRBD2. With V trimmed by 0 bases and J by 5 bases, 2 bases remained unmatched. CDR3 length: 14 residues. Per germline, CDR1 SGHRS and CDR2 YFSETQ. Here the CDR3 reads CASSLGGLHNEQFF. The CDR3, as DNA: TGCGCCAGCAGCTTGGGGGGACTACACAATGAGCAGTTCTTC.

Concerning this clone: Other DNA sequences in the sample encode the same CDR3. The chain has TRBV4-3 and TRBJ1-5, with D perhaps TRBD1 (5 bases). Germline V gives CDR1 LGHNA, CDR2 YSLEER. The CDR3 sequence is 15 residues long. V was shortened by 0 bases and J by 4 bases, with 10 bases between the two germline ends. CDR3 coding DNA: TGCGCCAGCAGCCAAGATCCGAGGGGTAATCAGCCCCAGCATTTT. It translates to CASSQDPRGNQPQHF.

The chain has TRBV6-5 and TRBJ2-7; unclear D gene. The CDR3 is 14 amino acids. Germline V gives CDR1 MNHEY, CDR2 SVGAGI. Trimming took off 0 bases at V and 6 bases at J, with 12 bases between the two ends. The CDR3 nucleotides read TGTGCCAGCAGTTACTCGATCACCCCATCCGAGCAGTACTTC. Its protein is CASSYSITPSEQYF.

V is TRBV10-3 and J is TRBJ1-3; possible D gene TRBD1, 6 bases. Germline assignment: CDR1 ENHRY and CDR2 SYGVKD. The CDR3 loop spans 17 amino acids. Trimming shortened V by 2 bases and J by 0 bases, and 14 bases separated the two germline ends. The CDR3 sequence: CAISEQPGHPSGNTIYF. The CDR3 bases are TGTGCCATCAGTGAGCAACCGGGACATCCCTCTGGAAACACCATATATTTT.

This clone was observed a single time. The chain is built from TRBV9 and TRBJ2-7; TRBD2 aligns across 11 bases. This CDR3 is 15 amino acids long. Trimming took 4 bases from V and 1 from J; bases not matched to a gene: 4. Germline lookup yields CDR1 SGDLS and CDR2 YYNGEE. DNA of the CDR3: TGTGCCAGCAGCCCCCGACTAGCGGGGTCCTACGAGCAGTACTTC. Protein product: CASSPRLAGSYEQYF.

The chain combines TRBV28 with TRBJ2-7; TRBD1 aligns across 7 bases. This CDR3 is built from 13 residues. The junction had 3 bases not matched to a gene; V was cut back by 4 bases and J by 3 bases. From germline, CDR1 is MDHEN and CDR2 SYDVKM. CDR3 region: CASSWTGFYEQYF. For the CDR3, the DNA is TGTGCCAGCAGTTGGACAGGCTTCTACGAGCAGTACTTC.

The DNA for the CDR3 is TGCAGCGTTGGTAACAGGGGATACGAGCAGTACTTC. It translates to CSVGNRGYEQYF. V usage is TRBV29-1 and J usage is TRBJ2-7; TRBD1 matches at 7 bases. This CDR3 spans 12 amino acids. The V segment lost 4 bases and the J segment 4 bases; nucleotides outside the gene matches: 4. Germline CDR1 is SQVTM and CDR2 is ANQGSEA.

This chain links TRBV7-2 with TRBJ2-7; TRBD1 agrees at 10 bases. Per the germline V gene, CDR1 is SGHTA and CDR2 is FQGNSA. The CDR3 is 14 residues long. Trimming took 3 bases from V and 6 from J; bases not matched to a gene: 5. CDR3 DNA sequence: TGTGCCAGCAGCTTGGGGCGACAGGGGGCCGAGCAGTACTTC. This codes for CASSLGRQGAEQYF.

The V call is TRBV29-1, the J call TRBJ2-7, with D tentatively TRBD1 or TRBD2 (5 bases each). There are 15 residues in the CDR3. V lost 2 bases and J lost 2, with 16 bases in between. CDR1 is SQVTM, CDR2 ANQGSEA, per germline. The CDR3 sequence: CSVEIEGPDTYEQYF. Here the CDR3 DNA reads TGCAGCGTTGAAATCGAGGGGCCTGACACCTACGAGCAGTACTTC.